The 5 T cell receptor beta chains below all came from one sample that was sequenced in a study of blood T cell repertoires in COVID-19. Profiling relied on immunoSEQ multiplex PCR, and the TCRdb table lists in-frame clones only, not all of them. This repertoire shows about 180,000 clones, 90% found once; its top ten account for 0.53%. Material: peripheral blood. All receptors come from a middle-aged man with acute or convalescent COVID-19.

This clone was recorded once. This chain connects TRBV18 to TRBJ2-5, with D maybe TRBD1 (5 bases). CDR3 size: 14 residues. The ends were cut back, 3 bases at V and 1 base at J, with 9 bases in the middle. Germline V gene data show CDR1 as KGHSH and CDR2 as LQKENI. CDR3 sequence reads: CASSPGQPQETQYF. The CDR3 DNA reads TGTGCCAGCTCACCGGGGCAGCCCCAAGAGACCCAGTACTTC.

V gene TRBV24-1 combines with J gene TRBJ2-5, with TRBD2 matching 8 bases. Germline CDR1 is KGHDR and CDR2 is SFDVKD. The CDR3 runs 15 residues. The ends lost 5 bases at V and 1 base at J; junction bases unmatched: 5. The CDR3 spells CATSGGAGGQETQYF. In nucleotides, the CDR3 is TGTGCCACCAGTGGAGGTGCGGGGGGCCAAGAGACCCAGTACTTC.

As regards this clone: This specimen includes other DNA sequences encoding the same CDR3. The gene calls are TRBV19 and TRBJ2-1; unclear D gene. There are 12 residues in the CDR3. Germline V lookup: CDR1 LNHDA, CDR2 SQIVND (reference sequence). Trimming took 0 bases from V and 7 from J, leaving 4 bases between them. In DNA, the CDR3 is TGTGCCAGTAGTATAGATAGAAATGAGCAGTTCTTC. Encoded protein: CASSIDRNEQFF. Variable domain in full (rest from reference TRBV19 and TRBJ2-1): DGGITQSPKYLFRKEGQNVTLSCEQNLNHDAMYWYRQDPGQGLRLIYYSQIVNDFQKGDIAEGYSVSREKKESFPLTVTSAQKNPTAFYLCASSIDRNEQFFGPGTRLTVL.

This clone was observed a single time. V usage is TRBV4-1 and J usage is TRBJ2-2, with TRBD2 matching 15 bases. V was pared by 1 base and J by 4 bases, with 1 base of the junction left unmatched. The CDR3 length is 17 residues. CDR1 MGHRA and CDR2 YSYEKL come from the germline V gene. CDR3 DNA: TGCGCCAGCAGCCAAGTGGGACTAGCGGGGGGCACCGGGGAGCTGTTTTTT. It encodes CASSQVGLAGGTGELFF.

This chain connects TRBV30 to TRBJ2-1; TRBD2 matches at 10 bases. Per germline, CDR1 GTSNPN and CDR2 SVGIG (reference sequence). The CDR3 sequence is 15 residues long. J gave up 4 bases and V 0 bases, and 3 bases lay outside the gene matches. As DNA, the CDR3 is TGTGCCTGGAGTGTATCTAGCGGGAGATACAATGAGCAGTTCTTC. It encodes CAWSVSSGRYNEQFF.